The rows below give T cell receptor beta chains drawn from one sample of a study of identifying expanded T cells in peripheral blood. Data came from immunoSEQ multiplex PCR; TCRdb stores just in-frame clones and leaves some out. The sample gives tens of thousands of clones, just under 85% of which show up once; about 17% is in the top ten. The sequenced sample consisted of blood. The receptor set was obtained from a person between 18 and 69 years old in good health. Each CDR3 is given with its conserved first and last residue. The D gene is left open where the match is weak. Clone sizes are given selectively: once, few, many, or a class where the clone is expanded.

j_call clone_size d_call v_call cdr3_nt cdr3_aa
TRBJ1-5 once . TRBV28 TGTGCCAGCACACAGGAGTCTTATAGCAATCAGCCCCAGCATTTT CASTQESYSNQPQHF
TRBJ2-7 . . TRBV27 TGTGCCAGCAGTTTACAGGGCGCTTACGAGCAGTACTTC CASSLQGAYEQYF
TRBJ2-3 . . TRBV28 TGTGCCAGCAGTCCCCGGGGAATTGGCACAGATACGCAGTATTTT CASSPRGIGTDTQYF
TRBJ2-6 . TRBD1 TRBV19 TGTGCCACACGGGACAGGGCAACTGGGGCCAACGTCCTGACTTTC CATRDRATGANVLTF
TRBJ1-1 once . TRBV5-4 TGTGCCAGCAGCTTGGAAACAGCTAGTATGAACACTGAAGCTTTCTTT CASSLETASMNTEAFF
TRBJ1-3 . TRBD1 TRBV4-2 TGTGCCAGCAGCCACGTGACAGGGTACTCTGGAAACACCATATATTTT CASSHVTGYSGNTIYF
TRBJ2-7 . TRBD2 TRBV9 TGTGCCAGCACCCCGTTACAAGCGGGAGGCGAGCAGTACTTC CASTPLQAGGEQYF
TRBJ2-5 . . TRBV20-1 TGCAGTGCTAGAGTGGTGGAGACCCAGTACTTC CSARVVETQYF
TRBJ2-7 . . TRBV11-2 TGTGCCAGCAGCTTAATAGCCCTAGCGAGCTCCTACGAGCAGTACTTC CASSLIALASSYEQYF
TRBJ1-1 . . TRBV6-5 TGTGCCAGCAGTTACTCGTATGGGACTCCCAGGACTGAAGCTTTCTTT CASSYSYGTPRTEAFF
TRBJ2-1 . . TRBV20-1 TGCAGTGCTAGGGGGGACACGGAGCAGTTCTTC CSARGDTEQFF
TRBJ2-5 . TRBD2 TRBV11-3 TGTGCCAGCAGCCCCCCCGGGAGCGGGGAAGAGACCCAGTACTTC CASSPPGSGEETQYF
TRBJ2-7 . . TRBV6-5 TGTGCCAGCAGTTTAGCTAGGGATTACGAGCAGTACTTC CASSLARDYEQYF
TRBJ2-3 . TRBD2 TRBV10-2 TGCGCCAGCAGGGAGCGCGGGAGCTCAGATACGCAGTATTTT CASRERGSSDTQYF
TRBJ1-5 . . TRBV6-1 TGTGCCAGCAGTGAAGGGCGGGGGCATCAGCCCCAGCATTTT CASSEGRGHQPQHF
TRBJ2-2 . . TRBV5-1 TGCGCCAGCAGTCTTGGTCGGCAGAACACCGGGGAGCTGTTTTTT CASSLGRQNTGELFF
TRBJ1-3 many TRBD1 TRBV7-9 TGTGCCAGCAGCTTAGCGGGACAGTACTCTGGAAACACCATATATTTT CASSLAGQYSGNTIYF
TRBJ1-3 . TRBD1 TRBV18 TGTGCCAGCTCATCTGGGACAGCGGCTTCTGGAAACACCATATATTTT CASSSGTAASGNTIYF
TRBJ2-1 . TRBD2 TRBV4-1 TGCGCCAGCAGCGGCGGGAGGGCCGACAATGAGCAGTTCTTC CASSGGRADNEQFF
TRBJ1-1 . . TRBV28 TGTGCCAGCACCCATGGGGGGGGGACTGAAGCTTTCTTT CASTHGGGTEAFF
TRBJ1-4 . . TRBV5-5 TGTGCCAGCAGCTTACAAAGTCAGGGTAGGGGGAAACTGTTTTTT CASSLQSQGRGKLFF
TRBJ1-5 many TRBD1 TRBV28 TGTGCCAGCAGTTTCGAGGGACAGGGACGGCCCCAGCATTTT CASSFEGQGRPQHF
TRBJ2-1 . . TRBV28 TGTGCCAGCAGTTTTAGCGGAGGGCGAAATGAGCAGTTCTTC CASSFSGGRNEQFF
TRBJ2-7 . . TRBV5-5 TGTGCCAGCAGACGGACAGCCTACGAGCAGTACTTC CASRRTAYEQYF
TRBJ1-2 . . TRBV28 TGTGCCAGTCTCAACCCCCCTCCCGACTTCAACTATGGCTACACCTTC CASLNPPPDFNYGYTF
TRBJ2-7 . . TRBV19 TGTGCCAGTAGTATAGAAGCTAGCCGCATCTACGAGCAGTACTTC CASSIEASRIYEQYF
TRBJ2-7 . . TRBV27 TGTGCCAGCAGTTTAGGCCGGTTCGGCGAGCAGTACTTC CASSLGRFGEQYF
TRBJ2-7 . TRBD1 TRBV5-1 TGCGCCAGCAACACAGGGGGCAGCTCCTACGAGCAGTACTTC CASNTGGSSYEQYF